The rows below give T cell receptor beta chains drawn from one sample of a study of tumor-infiltrating lymphocytes in primary liver carcinoma. Using its own MiXCR run on the multiplex PCR reads, TCRdb lists one record per CDR3 protein. This table has 35,000 to 40,000 distinct CDR3 sequences, 75% appearing once. Sequencing input: tumor-adjacent normal liver tissue. The receptors stem from a man aged 40-49 years with primary liver carcinoma and hepatitis B virus infection. Each CDR3 is given with its conserved first and last residue. The order of the fields is D gene, V gene, J gene, clone size, CDR3 DNA, CDR3 protein. A D gene is named only where the DNA matches it firmly. The size field is filled for only some rows; it gives once, few, many or a size class.

NA	TRBV5-6	TRBJ2-7	once	TGTGCCAGCAGCCAAGGACTAACGGGAGTCGCTAACTCCTACGAGCACTACTTC	CASSQGLTGVANSYEHYF
NA	TRBV7-9	TRBJ2-1	NA	TGTGCCAGCAATGACAGTTTATTCGAAAACAATGAGCAGTCCTTC	CASNDSLFENNEQSF
NA	TRBV6-1	TRBJ1-5	NA	TGTGCCAGCAGTCTACAGGGAGCCACTCAGTCTCAGCATTTT	CASSLQGATQSQHF
TRBD1	TRBV2	TRBJ1-1	few	TGTGCCAGCAGTGAACAGGGACAGACCCCAAACACTGAAGCTTTCTTT	CASSEQGQTPNTEAFF
NA	TRBV21-1	TRBJ2-5	many	TGTGCCAGCAGCAGCGGACAGGAAGTAGGAGAGACCCAGTACTTC	CASSSGQEVGETQYF
NA	TRBV29-1	TRBJ1-1	NA	TGCAGCGTTGGTGGAGGATGGGGTATGAACACTGAGACTTTCTTT	CSVGGGWGMNTETFF
NA	TRBV14	TRBJ2-1	NA	TGTGCCAGCCTTGCCGTAGCGGCATGGGTAAACAATGAGCAGTTCTTC	CASLAVAAWVNNEQFF
NA	TRBV10-2	TRBJ1-5	NA	TGCACCAGCAGTGAGATCGCAGGGGATCAGCCCCAGCTTTTT	CTSSEIAGDQPQLF
NA	TRBV10-2	TRBJ1-1	NA	TGCGCCAGCTGTCAAGTAGAAAATACTGAAGCTTCCTTT	CASCQVENTEASF
NA	TRBV10-2	TRBJ1-2	NA	TGCGCCAGCAGTTTCCTAAATGACTATGGCTTCACCTTC	CASSFLNDYGFTF
TRBD2	TRBV6-2/TRBV6-3	TRBJ2-1	NA	TGTGGCAGCAGTATCGGGACTAGCGGGGACTACATTGAGCAGTTCTTC	CGSSIGTSGDYIEQFF
NA	TRBV4-1	TRBJ2-5	once	TGCGCCAACAGCCAAGACAACACAGAGACCCAGTACTTC	CANSQDNTETQYF